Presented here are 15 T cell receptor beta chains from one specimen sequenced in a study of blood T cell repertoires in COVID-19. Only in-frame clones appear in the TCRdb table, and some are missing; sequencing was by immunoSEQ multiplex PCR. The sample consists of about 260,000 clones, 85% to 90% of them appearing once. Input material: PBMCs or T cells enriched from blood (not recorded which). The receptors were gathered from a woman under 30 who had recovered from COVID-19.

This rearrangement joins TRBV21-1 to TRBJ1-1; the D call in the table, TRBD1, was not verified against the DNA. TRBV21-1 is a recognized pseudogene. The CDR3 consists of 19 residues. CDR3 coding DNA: TGTGCCAGCAGCAAGAGACCGGGACAGGGCGGTTCAGACAGAACTGAAGCTTTCTTT. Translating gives CASSKRPGQGGSDRTEAFF.

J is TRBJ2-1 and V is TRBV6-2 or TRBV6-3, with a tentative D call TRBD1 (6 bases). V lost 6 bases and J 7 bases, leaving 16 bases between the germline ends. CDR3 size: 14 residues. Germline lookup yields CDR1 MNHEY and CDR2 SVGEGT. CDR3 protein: CASSRKGDYNEQFF. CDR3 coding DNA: TGTGCCAGCAGCCGAAAGGGGGATTATAATGAGCAGTTCTTC.

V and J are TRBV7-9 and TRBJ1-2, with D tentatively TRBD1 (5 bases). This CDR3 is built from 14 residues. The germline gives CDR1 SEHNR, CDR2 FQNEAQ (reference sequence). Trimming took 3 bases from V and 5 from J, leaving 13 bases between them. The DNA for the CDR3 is TGTGCCAGCAGCTTGGTAGGGGTTGAGTATGGCTACACCTTC. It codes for CASSLVGVEYGYTF. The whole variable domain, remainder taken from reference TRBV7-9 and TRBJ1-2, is DTGVSQNPRHKITKRGQNVTFRCDPISEHNRLYWYRQTLGQGPEFLTYFQNEAQLEKSRLLSDRFSAERPKGSFSTLEIQRTEQGDSAMYLCASSLVGVEYGYTFGSGTRLTVV.

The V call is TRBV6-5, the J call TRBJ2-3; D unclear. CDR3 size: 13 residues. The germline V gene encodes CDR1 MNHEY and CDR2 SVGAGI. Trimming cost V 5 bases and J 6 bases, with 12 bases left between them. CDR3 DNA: TGTGCCAGCAGTCCCCCCTCCTTGGATACGCAGTATTTT. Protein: CASSPPSLDTQYF.

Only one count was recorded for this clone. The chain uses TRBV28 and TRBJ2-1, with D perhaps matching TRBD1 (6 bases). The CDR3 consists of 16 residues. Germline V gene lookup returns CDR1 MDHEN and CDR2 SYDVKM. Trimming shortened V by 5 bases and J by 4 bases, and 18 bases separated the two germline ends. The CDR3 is CASSARGPGGYNEQFF. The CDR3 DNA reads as TGTGCCAGCAGTGCCAGGGGTCCTGGGGGTTACAATGAGCAGTTCTTC.

DNA of the CDR3: TGTGCCAGCAGCGTAGGGCCTAGCGGGAGCACAGATACGCAGTATTTT. Its translation: CASSVGPSGSTDTQYF. V and J are TRBV9 and TRBJ2-3, with TRBD2 matching 8 bases. Germline assignment: CDR1 SGDLS and CDR2 YYNGEE. Germline trimming cut 0 bases from V and 0 bases from J; bases unmatched to any gene: 3. The CDR3 sequence is 16 residues long.

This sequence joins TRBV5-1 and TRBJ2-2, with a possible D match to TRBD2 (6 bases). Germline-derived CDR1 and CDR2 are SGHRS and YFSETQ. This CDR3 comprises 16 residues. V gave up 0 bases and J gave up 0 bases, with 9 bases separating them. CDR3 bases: TGCGCCAGCAGCTTGGGATCGGGGGCGAACACCGGGGAGCTGTTTTTT. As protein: CASSLGSGANTGELFF.

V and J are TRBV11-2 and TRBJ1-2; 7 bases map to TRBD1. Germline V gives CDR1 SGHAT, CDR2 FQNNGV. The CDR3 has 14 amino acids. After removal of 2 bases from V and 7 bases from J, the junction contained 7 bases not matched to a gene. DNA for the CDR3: TGTGCCAGCAGCTTATTCGCAGGGGGTTTTGGCTACACCTTC. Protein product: CASSLFAGGFGYTF.

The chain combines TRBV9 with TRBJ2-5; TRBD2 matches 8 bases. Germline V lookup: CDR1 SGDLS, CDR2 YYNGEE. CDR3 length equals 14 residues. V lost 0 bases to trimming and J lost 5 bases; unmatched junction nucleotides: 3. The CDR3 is CASSVGGGPETQYF. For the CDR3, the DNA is TGTGCCAGCAGCGTAGGCGGGGGGCCTGAGACCCAGTACTTC.

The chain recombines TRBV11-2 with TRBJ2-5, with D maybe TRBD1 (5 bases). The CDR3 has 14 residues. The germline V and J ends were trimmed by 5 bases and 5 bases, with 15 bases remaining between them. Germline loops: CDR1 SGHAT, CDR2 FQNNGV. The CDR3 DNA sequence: TGTGCCAGCAGCCCCCCAGGGTATAGGGAGACCCAGTACTTC. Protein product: CASSPPGYRETQYF.

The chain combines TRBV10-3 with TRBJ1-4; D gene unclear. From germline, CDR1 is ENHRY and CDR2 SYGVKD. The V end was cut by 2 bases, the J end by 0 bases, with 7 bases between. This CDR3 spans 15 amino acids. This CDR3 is CAISEQVTTNEKLFF. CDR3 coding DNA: TGTGCCATCAGTGAGCAGGTTACAACTAATGAAAAACTGTTTTTT.

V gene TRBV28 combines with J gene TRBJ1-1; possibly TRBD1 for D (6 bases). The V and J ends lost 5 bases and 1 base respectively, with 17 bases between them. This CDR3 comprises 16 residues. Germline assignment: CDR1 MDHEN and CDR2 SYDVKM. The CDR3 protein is CASSTFSGHPNTEAFF. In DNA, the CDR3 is TGTGCCAGCAGTACCTTCTCGGGACACCCGAACACTGAAGCTTTCTTT.

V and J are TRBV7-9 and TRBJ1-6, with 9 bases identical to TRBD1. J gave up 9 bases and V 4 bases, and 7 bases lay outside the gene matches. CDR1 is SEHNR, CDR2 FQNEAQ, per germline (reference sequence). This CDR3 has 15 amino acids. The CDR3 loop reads CASSSPGQGLSPLHF. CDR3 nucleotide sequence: TGTGCCAGCAGCTCACCGGGACAGGGACTTTCACCCCTCCACTTT.

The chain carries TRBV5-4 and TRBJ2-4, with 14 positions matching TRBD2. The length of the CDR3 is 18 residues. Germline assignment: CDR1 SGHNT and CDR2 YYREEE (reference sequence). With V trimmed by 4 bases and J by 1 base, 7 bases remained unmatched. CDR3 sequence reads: CASSQGLAGGEAKNIQYF. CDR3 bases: TGTGCCAGCAGCCAAGGACTAGCGGGGGGTGAGGCCAAAAACATTCAGTACTTC.

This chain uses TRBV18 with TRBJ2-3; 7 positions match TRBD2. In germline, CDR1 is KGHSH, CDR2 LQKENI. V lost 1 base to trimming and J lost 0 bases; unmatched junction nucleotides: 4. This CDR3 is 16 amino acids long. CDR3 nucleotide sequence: TGTGCCAGCTCACCACGGGCTAGCGGAAGCACAGATACGCAGTATTTT. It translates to CASSPRASGSTDTQYF.